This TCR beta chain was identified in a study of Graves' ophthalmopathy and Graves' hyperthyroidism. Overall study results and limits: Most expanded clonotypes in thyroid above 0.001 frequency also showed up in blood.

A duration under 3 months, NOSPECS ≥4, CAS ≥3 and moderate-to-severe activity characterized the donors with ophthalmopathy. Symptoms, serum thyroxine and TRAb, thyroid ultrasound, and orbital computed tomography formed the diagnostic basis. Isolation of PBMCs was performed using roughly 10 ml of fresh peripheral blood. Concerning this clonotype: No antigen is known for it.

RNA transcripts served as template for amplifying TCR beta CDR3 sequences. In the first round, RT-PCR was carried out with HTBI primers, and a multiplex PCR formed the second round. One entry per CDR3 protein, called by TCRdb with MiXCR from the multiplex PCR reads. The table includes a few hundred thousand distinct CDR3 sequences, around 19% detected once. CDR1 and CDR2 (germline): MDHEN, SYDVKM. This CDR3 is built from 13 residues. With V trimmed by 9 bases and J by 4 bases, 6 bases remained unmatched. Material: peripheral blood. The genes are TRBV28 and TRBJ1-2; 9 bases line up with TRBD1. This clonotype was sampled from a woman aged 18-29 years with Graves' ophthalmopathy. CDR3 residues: CASCTGGGYGYTF. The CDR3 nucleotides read TGTGCCAGTTGTACAGGGGGCGGCTATGGCTACACCTTC.